These 14 T cell receptor beta chains share one sample of origin, sequenced in a study of cytomegalovirus exposure and HLA in healthy donors. Repertoires were generated with immunoSEQ multiplex PCR, while TCRdb's copy carries only in-frame clones and drops some. The repertoire holds roughly 270,000 clones, with roughly 90% as singletons. The specimen was PBMCs. All receptors come from a woman aged 18-35 years in good health and CMV-seronegative.

V usage is TRBV5-1 and J usage is TRBJ2-2; D is perhaps TRBD1 (5 bases). Germline lookup yields CDR1 SGHRS and CDR2 YFSETQ. With 4 bases removed from V and 1 base from J, the gap between germline ends came to 14 bases. The CDR3 is 16 amino acids. This chain's CDR3 is CASSRMGQENTGELFF. Written as DNA, the CDR3 is TGCGCCAGCAGCCGTATGGGGCAGGAGAACACCGGGGAGCTGTTTTTT.

The chain is built from TRBV5-6 and TRBJ2-2; TRBD1 matches at 9 bases. Germline values: CDR1 SGHDT, CDR2 YYEEEE. CDR3 size: 18 residues. The V segment lost 3 bases and the J segment 7 bases; nucleotides outside the gene matches: 16. In DNA, the CDR3 is TGTGCCAGCAGCTCCCGGATGTTGGACAGGGGAGTTCGCGGGGAGCTGTTTTTT. It specifies CASSSRMLDRGVRGELFF.

The chain employs TRBV29-1 and TRBJ1-2; no reliable D call. Looked up from germline, CDR1 is SQVTM and CDR2 is ANQGSEA. This CDR3 contains 16 residues. With 0 bases removed from V and 4 bases from J, the gap between germline ends came to 18 bases. In DNA form, the CDR3 reads TGCAGCGTTGAAGACCCGACTATAGAAAATGTCTATGGCTACACCTTC. This gives the protein CSVEDPTIENVYGYTF. The entire variable domain, with the rest obtained from reference TRBV29-1 and TRBJ1-2, is as follows: SAVISQKPSRDICQRGTSLTIQCQVDSQVTMMFWYRQQPGQSLTLIATANQGSEATYESGFVIDKFPISRPNLTFSTLTVSNMSPEDSSIYLCSVEDPTIENVYGYTFGSGTRLTVV.

The chain links TRBV5-1 to TRBJ2-5; no definite D call. Trimming took 1 base from V and 4 from J, leaving 5 bases between them. This CDR3 is 12 amino acids long. Germline V gene sequence: CDR1 SGHRS, CDR2 YFSETQ. The CDR3 DNA is TGCGCCAGCAGCTTGCGAGGAGAGACCCAGTACTTC. The encoded protein is CASSLRGETQYF.

The CDR3 region has the DNA TGTGCCTGGACTAGCTTAGGGACCCAGTACTTC. Its protein product is CAWTSLGTQYF. V gene TRBV30 combines with J gene TRBJ2-5; possible D gene TRBD2, 5 bases. This CDR3 has 11 residues. The V end lost 4 bases, the J end lost 7 bases, and 10 bases lay between the germline ends. Germline V gene sequence: CDR1 GTSNPN, CDR2 SVGIG (reference sequence). The full variable domain, in which reference TRBV30 and TRBJ2-5 provide the parts outside the CDR3, is SQTIHQWPATLVQPVGSPLSLECTVEGTSNPNLYWYRQAAGRGLQLLFYSVGIGQISSEVPQNLSASRPQDRQFILSSKKLLLSDSGFYLCAWTSLGTQYFGPGTRLLVL.

The J gene is TRBJ2-1, the V gene TRBV28; D unresolved. Trimming pared 7 bases from V and 13 bases from J, leaving 14 bases between. The CDR3 runs 11 residues. Germline V gene sequence: CDR1 MDHEN, CDR2 SYDVKM. Here the CDR3 reads CASNHGLFQFF. In DNA form, the CDR3 reads TGTGCCAGCAATCATGGGCTGTTTCAGTTCTTC.

This clone was detected a few times. The V call is TRBV29-1, the J call TRBJ1-1, with TRBD1 as a possible D gene (6 bases). V was trimmed by 4 bases and J by 11 bases, leaving 26 bases between them. CDR3 size: 15 residues. Germline CDR1 is SQVTM and CDR2 is ANQGSEA. Here the CDR3 reads CSVAYLGRTEAVAFF. DNA for the CDR3: TGCAGCGTTGCTTACTTGGGACGGACAGAAGCTGTGGCTTTCTTT.

The rearrangement uses TRBV6-4 and TRBJ1-2, with 9 bases fitting TRBD1. J gave up 4 bases and V 7 bases, and 10 bases lay outside the gene matches. Per the germline V gene, CDR1 is MRHNA and CDR2 is SNTAGT. The CDR3 length is 15 residues. CDR3 in DNA: TGTGCCAGCATCCTGAAACAGGGGGCAGGCTATGGCTACACCTTC. Its translation: CASILKQGAGYGYTF.

V and J are TRBV5-1 and TRBJ2-3; D is possibly TRBD1 (5 bases). From germline, CDR1 is SGHRS and CDR2 YFSETQ. The V end lost 0 bases, the J end lost 4 bases, and 15 bases lay between the germline ends. The CDR3 covers 16 residues. CDR3 DNA: TGCGCCAGCAGCTTGGCCTCAGGGCTCGTAGCAGATACGCAGTATTTT. Translating gives CASSLASGLVADTQYF. Combining the CDR3 with reference TRBV5-1 and TRBJ2-3 gives the whole variable domain KAGVTQTPRYLIKTRGQQVTLSCSPISGHRSVSWYQQTPGQGLQFLFEYFSETQRNKGNFPGRFSGRQFSNSRSEMNVSTLELGDSALYLCASSLASGLVADTQYFGPGTRLTVL.

J is TRBJ2-7 and V is TRBV9, with TRBD2 matching over 11 bases. The CDR3 is 15 amino acids. CDR1 is SGDLS, CDR2 YYNGEE, per germline. The J segment lost 0 bases and the V segment lost 7 bases, leaving 6 bases of the junction unmatched. CDR3 region: CASAPTSGSSYEQYF. In nucleotides, the CDR3 is TGTGCCAGCGCTCCCACTAGCGGGAGCTCCTACGAGCAGTACTTC.

The V gene is TRBV7-8, the J gene TRBJ1-6; D possibly corresponds to TRBD1 (5 bases). The CDR3 is 14 amino acids. With 0 bases removed from V and 10 bases from J, the gap between germline ends came to 10 bases. Germline V gene data show CDR1 as SGHVS and CDR2 as FQNEAQ. In DNA form, the CDR3 reads TGTGCCAGCAGCTTAGCAGGGGCACGGTCACCCCTCCACTTT. Its protein product is CASSLAGARSPLHF.

This sequence joins TRBV18 and TRBJ2-1, with TRBD2 as a possible D gene (7 bases). The CDR3 has 13 amino acids. V was shortened by 3 bases and J by 7 bases, with 10 bases between the two germline ends. Germline values: CDR1 KGHSH, CDR2 LQKENI. In DNA form, the CDR3 reads TGTGCCAGCTCACCCAGCGGGACAAATGAGCAGTTCTTC. Protein product: CASSPSGTNEQFF.

The V and J genes are TRBV28 and TRBJ1-2, with D possibly being TRBD1 (5 bases). The germline V gene encodes CDR1 MDHEN and CDR2 SYDVKM. Trimming stripped 2 bases from V and 4 bases from J, with 17 bases between. The CDR3 covers 16 residues. CDR3 amino acids: CASSLAWGGSIYGYTF. The CDR3 DNA reads TGTGCCAGCAGTTTAGCCTGGGGGGGGTCAATCTATGGCTACACCTTC.

The chain carries TRBV5-1 and TRBJ1-2; possible D gene TRBD1, 5 bases. The germline V gene has CDR1 SGHRS and CDR2 YFSETQ. This CDR3 has 14 residues. Trimming pared 3 bases from V and 7 bases from J, leaving 16 bases between. The CDR3 loop reads CASSSGLHSGGYTF. The CDR3 region has the DNA TGCGCCAGCAGCTCGGGACTCCACTCGGGTGGCTACACCTTC.